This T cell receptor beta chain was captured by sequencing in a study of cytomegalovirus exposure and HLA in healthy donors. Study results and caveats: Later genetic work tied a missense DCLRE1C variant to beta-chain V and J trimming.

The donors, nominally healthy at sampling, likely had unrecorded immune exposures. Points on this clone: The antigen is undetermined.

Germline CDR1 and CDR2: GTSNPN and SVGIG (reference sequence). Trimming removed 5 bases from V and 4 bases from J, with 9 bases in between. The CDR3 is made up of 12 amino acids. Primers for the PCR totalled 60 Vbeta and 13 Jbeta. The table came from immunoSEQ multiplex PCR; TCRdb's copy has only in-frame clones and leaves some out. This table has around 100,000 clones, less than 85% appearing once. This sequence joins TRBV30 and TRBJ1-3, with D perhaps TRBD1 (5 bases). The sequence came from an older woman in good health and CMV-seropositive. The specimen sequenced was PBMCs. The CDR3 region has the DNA TGTGCCTGGGGGCAGGGAGGAAACACCATATATTTT. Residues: CAWGQGGNTIYF.